This record covers a single T cell receptor beta chain. Treatment denoted: oral pan-JAK inhibitor, 5-10 mg twice daily. The data were taken from a study of CD8+ T cells in alopecia areata. Study-wide background: The authors scored treated patients' severity by affected scalp percentage.

TCR sequencing used cDNA made by reverse transcription of extracted RNA. Repertoires were generated with immunoSEQ multiplex PCR, while TCRdb's copy carries only in-frame clones and drops some. Of 150,000 or so clones detected, approximately 65% appear once; the ten largest clones hold 0.91%. The TCR sequence derives from a human donor with alopecia areata. The sequencing here drew on CD4+ T cells sorted from blood, taken at week 4, from a patient treated with tofacitinib.

The CDR3 loop reads CSGWDSSYEQYF. The CDR3 DNA follows: TGCAGCGGTTGGGACAGCTCCTACGAGCAGTACTTC. The chain couples TRBV29-1 to TRBJ2-7; 7 positions agree with TRBD1. Germline lookup yields CDR1 SQVTM and CDR2 ANQGSEA. The CDR3 is 12 residues long. V dropped 7 bases and J dropped 0; count of bases not matched to a gene: 3.